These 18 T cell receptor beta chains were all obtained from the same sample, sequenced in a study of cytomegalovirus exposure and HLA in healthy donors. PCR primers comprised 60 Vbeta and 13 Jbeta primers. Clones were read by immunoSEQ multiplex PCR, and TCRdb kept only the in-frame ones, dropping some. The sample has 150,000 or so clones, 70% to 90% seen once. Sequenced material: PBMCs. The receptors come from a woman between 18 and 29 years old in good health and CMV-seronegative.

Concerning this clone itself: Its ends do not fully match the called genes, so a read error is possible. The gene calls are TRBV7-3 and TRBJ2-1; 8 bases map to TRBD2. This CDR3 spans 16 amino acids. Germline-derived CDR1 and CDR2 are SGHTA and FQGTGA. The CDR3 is CASSSGGGAGYNEQFF. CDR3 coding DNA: TGCGCCAGCAGCTCGGGAGGGGGGGCAGGATACAATGAGCAGTTCTTC.

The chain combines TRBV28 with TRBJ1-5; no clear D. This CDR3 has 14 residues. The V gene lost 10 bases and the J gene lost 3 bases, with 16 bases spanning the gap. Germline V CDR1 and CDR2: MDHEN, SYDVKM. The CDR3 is CATSGVSLNQPQHF. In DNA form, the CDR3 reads TGTGCCACCTCAGGCGTCAGCCTCAATCAGCCCCAGCATTTT.

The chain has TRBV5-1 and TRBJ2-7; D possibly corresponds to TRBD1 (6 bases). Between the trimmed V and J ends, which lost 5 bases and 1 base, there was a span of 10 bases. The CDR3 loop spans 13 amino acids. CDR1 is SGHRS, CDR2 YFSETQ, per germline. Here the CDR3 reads CASRITGSYEQYF. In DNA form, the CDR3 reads TGCGCCAGCAGGATTACAGGGTCCTACGAGCAGTACTTC.

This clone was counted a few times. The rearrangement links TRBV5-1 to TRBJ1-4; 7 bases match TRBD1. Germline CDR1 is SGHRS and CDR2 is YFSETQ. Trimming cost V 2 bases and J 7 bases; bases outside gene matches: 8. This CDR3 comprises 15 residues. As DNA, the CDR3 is TGCGCCAGCAGCTTACAGGGGAACCTCGGTGAAAAACTGTTTTTT. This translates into CASSLQGNLGEKLFF.

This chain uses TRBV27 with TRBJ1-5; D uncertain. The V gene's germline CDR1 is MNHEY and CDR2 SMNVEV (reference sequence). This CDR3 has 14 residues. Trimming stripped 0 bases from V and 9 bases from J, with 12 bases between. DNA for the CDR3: TGTGCCAGCAGTTTATCGTATAGTTCGGGGCCCCAGCATTTT. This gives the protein CASSLSYSSGPQHF.

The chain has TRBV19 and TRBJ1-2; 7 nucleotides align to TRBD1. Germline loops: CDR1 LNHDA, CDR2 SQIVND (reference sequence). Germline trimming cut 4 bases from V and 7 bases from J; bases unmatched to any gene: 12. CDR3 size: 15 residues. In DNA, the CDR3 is TGTGCCAGTAGTACCTCGACAGGGTTAAGGGGTGGCTACACCTTC. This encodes CASSTSTGLRGGYTF.

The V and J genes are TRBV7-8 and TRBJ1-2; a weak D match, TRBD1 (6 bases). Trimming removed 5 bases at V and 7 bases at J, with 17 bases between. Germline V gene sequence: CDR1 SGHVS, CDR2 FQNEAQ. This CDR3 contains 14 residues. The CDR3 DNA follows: TGTGCCAGCAGCCCACAGGGTGGACTGGGTGGCTACACCTTC. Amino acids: CASSPQGGLGGYTF.

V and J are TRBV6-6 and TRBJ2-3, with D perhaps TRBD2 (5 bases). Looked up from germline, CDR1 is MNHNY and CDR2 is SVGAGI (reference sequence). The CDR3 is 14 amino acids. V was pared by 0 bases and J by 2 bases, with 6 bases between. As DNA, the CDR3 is TGTGCCAGCAGTTACTCGAGGGACACAGATACGCAGTATTTT. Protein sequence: CASSYSRDTDTQYF.

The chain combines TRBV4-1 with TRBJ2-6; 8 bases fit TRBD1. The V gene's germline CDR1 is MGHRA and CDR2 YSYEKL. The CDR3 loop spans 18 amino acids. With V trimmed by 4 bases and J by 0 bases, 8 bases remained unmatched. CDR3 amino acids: CASSPHRGESSGANVLTF. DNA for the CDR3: TGCGCCAGCAGCCCACACAGGGGGGAAAGCTCTGGGGCCAACGTCCTGACTTTC.

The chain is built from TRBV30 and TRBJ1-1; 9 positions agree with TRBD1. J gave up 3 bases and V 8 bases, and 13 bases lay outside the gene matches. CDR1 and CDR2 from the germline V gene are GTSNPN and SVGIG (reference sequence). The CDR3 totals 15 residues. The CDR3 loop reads CAALPGQGAYTEAFF. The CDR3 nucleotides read TGTGCCGCTCTACCGGGACAGGGAGCATACACTGAAGCTTTCTTT.

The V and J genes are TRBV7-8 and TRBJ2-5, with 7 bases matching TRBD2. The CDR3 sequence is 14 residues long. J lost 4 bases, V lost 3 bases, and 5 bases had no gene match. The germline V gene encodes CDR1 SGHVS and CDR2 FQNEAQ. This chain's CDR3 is CASSFSGRGETQYF. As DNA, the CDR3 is TGTGCCAGCAGCTTCTCAGGGAGGGGAGAGACCCAGTACTTC.

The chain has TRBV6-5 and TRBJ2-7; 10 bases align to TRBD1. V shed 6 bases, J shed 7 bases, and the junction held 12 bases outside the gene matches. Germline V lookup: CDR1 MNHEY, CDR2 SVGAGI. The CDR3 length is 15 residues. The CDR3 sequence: CASRSTGTGVVEQYF. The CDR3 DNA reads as TGTGCCAGCAGGTCCACCGGGACAGGGGTGGTAGAGCAGTACTTC.

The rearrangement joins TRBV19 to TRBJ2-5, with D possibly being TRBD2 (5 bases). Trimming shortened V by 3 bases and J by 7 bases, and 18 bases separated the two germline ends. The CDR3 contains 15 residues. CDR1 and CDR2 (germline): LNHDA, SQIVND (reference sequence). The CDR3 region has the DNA TGTGCCAGTAGTATGGAGAGGGCGGAGAGAGGGACCCAGTACTTC. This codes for CASSMERAERGTQYF.

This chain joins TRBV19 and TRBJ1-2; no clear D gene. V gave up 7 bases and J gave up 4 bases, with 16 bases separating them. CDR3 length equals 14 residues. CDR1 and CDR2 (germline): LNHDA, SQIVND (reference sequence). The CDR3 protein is CASTSEVDIYGYTF. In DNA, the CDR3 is TGTGCCAGTACTTCTGAAGTAGATATCTATGGCTACACCTTC.

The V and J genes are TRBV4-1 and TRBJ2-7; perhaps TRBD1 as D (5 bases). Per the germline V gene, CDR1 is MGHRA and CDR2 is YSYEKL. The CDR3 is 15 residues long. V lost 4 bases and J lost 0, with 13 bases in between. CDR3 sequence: CASSPDRGSSYEQYF. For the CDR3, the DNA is TGCGCCAGCAGCCCCGACAGAGGATCCTCCTACGAGCAGTACTTC.

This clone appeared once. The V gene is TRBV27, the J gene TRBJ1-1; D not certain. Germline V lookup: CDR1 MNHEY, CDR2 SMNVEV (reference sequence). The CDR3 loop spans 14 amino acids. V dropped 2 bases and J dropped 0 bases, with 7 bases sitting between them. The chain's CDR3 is CASSLSPLNTEAFF. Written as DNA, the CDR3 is TGTGCCAGCAGTTTAAGCCCCCTGAACACTGAAGCTTTCTTT.

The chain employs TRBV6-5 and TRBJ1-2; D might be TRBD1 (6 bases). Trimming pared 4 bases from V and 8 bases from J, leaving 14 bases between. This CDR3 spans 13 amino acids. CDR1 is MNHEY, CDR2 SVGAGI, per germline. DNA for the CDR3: TGTGCCAGCAGTTTTGCAGGGGCAGGAGGCTACACCTTC. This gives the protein CASSFAGAGGYTF.

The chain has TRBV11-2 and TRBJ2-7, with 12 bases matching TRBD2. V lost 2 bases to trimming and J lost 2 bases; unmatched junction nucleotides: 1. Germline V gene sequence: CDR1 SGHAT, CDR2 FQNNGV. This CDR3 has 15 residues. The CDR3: CASSLTSGGTYEQYF. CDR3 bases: TGTGCCAGCAGCTTAACTAGCGGGGGGACCTACGAGCAGTACTTC.